One sample yielded the 18 T cell receptor beta chains listed below, sequenced in a study of control samples from healthy donors and cancer patients. TCRdb keeps only in-frame clones here, not all; method: immunoSEQ multiplex PCR. The repertoire holds under 85,000 clones, with roughly 84% as singletons. The sample taken for sequencing was PBMCs. All receptors derive from a man aged 55 to 70 with head and neck cancer.

This clone came up once. The chain recombines TRBV5-1 with TRBJ1-2; D possibly corresponds to TRBD1 (6 bases). The CDR3 is 15 residues long. V lost 4 bases and J lost 6, with 19 bases in between. Germline loops: CDR1 SGHRS, CDR2 YFSETQ. CDR3 sequence (DNA): TGCGCCAGCAGCGACAAACAGGGTGCTCCGGATGGCTACACCTTC. It encodes CASSDKQGAPDGYTF. Combining the CDR3 with reference TRBV5-1 and TRBJ1-2 gives the whole variable domain KAGVTQTPRYLIKTRGQQVTLSCSPISGHRSVSWYQQTPGQGLQFLFEYFSETQRNKGNFPGRFSGRQFSNSRSEMNVSTLELGDSALYLCASSDKQGAPDGYTFGSGTRLTVV.

The V and J genes are TRBV11-2 and TRBJ1-1, with D hard to call. The V end was cut by 5 bases, the J end by 1 base, with 11 bases between. Germline lookup yields CDR1 SGHAT and CDR2 FQNNGV. The CDR3 consists of 14 residues. The CDR3 DNA reads as TGTGCCAGCAGCCACCAGATGACGAACACTGAAGCTTTCTTT. Its protein is CASSHQMTNTEAFF.

This rearrangement joins TRBV24-1 to TRBJ1-1, with TRBD1 as a possible D gene (6 bases). Germline-derived CDR1 and CDR2 are KGHDR and SFDVKD. The V end was cut by 5 bases, the J end by 3 bases, with 9 bases between. The CDR3 totals 13 residues. CDR3 sequence: CATSVTGYTEAFF. The CDR3 DNA sequence: TGTGCCACCAGTGTCACAGGGTACACTGAAGCTTTCTTT.

The J gene is TRBJ2-2, the V gene TRBV15; no reliable D call. Germline CDR1 and CDR2: LNHNV and YYDKDF (reference sequence). V lost 3 bases to trimming and J lost 7 bases, with 12 bases between them. The CDR3 totals 14 residues. In nucleotides, the CDR3 is TGTGCCACCAGCAGTGGGCGTAAGGGCGGGGAGCTGTTTTTT. Translation gives CATSSGRKGGELFF.

V is TRBV2 and J is TRBJ1-1; D uncertain. V lost 5 bases to trimming and J lost 1 base, with 8 bases between them. CDR1 SNHLY and CDR2 FYNNEI come from the germline V gene. The CDR3 has 13 amino acids. The CDR3 spells CASSIRQNTEAFF. The CDR3, as DNA: TGTGCCAGCAGTATCCGGCAGAACACTGAAGCTTTCTTT.

The rearrangement uses TRBV28 and TRBJ1-5; 7 positions match TRBD1. With 4 bases clipped from V and 6 bases from J, the junction kept 6 bases outside the gene matches. Germline values: CDR1 MDHEN, CDR2 SYDVKM. The CDR3 is made up of 14 amino acids. The CDR3 DNA reads TGTGCCAGCAGTTCGACAGGGTGGGGTCAGCCCCAGCATTTT. Protein: CASSSTGWGQPQHF.

This sequence joins TRBV2 and TRBJ2-1; 7 bases agree with TRBD2. The J segment lost 2 bases and the V segment lost 2 bases, leaving 3 bases of the junction unmatched. Germline CDR1 reads SNHLY; CDR2 reads FYNNEI. The CDR3 contains 15 residues. CDR3 region: CASSERAGPYNEQFF. The CDR3 DNA is TGTGCCAGCAGTGAAAGAGCGGGGCCCTACAATGAGCAGTTCTTC.

The CDR3: CASSMPTGGVYGYTF. The CDR3 nucleotides are TGTGCCAGTAGTATGCCGACAGGGGGTGTCTATGGCTACACCTTC. The V call is TRBV19, the J call TRBJ1-2; the match to TRBD1 covers 9 bases. V lost 3 bases, J lost 4 bases, and 6 bases stayed unmatched. The CDR3 loop spans 15 amino acids. From germline, CDR1 is LNHDA and CDR2 SQIVND (reference sequence).

This clone has a handful of counts. The chain couples TRBV4-1 to TRBJ2-1, with 8 nucleotides matching TRBD2. Germline values: CDR1 MGHRA, CDR2 YSYEKL. Trimming at V came to 6 bases and at J to 10 bases, leaving 8 bases not matched to a gene. The CDR3 runs to 13 residues. CDR3 in amino acids: CASRWSGSGEQFF. The CDR3 DNA is TGCGCCAGCAGGTGGAGCGGGAGTGGCGAGCAGTTCTTC.

The V and J genes are TRBV6-5 and TRBJ2-7; D may be TRBD1 (6 bases). V lost 6 bases to trimming and J lost 7 bases, with 13 bases between them. From germline, CDR1 is MNHEY and CDR2 SVGAGI. The CDR3 is 12 amino acids. The CDR3 coding sequence is TGTGCCAGCAGGGGCCAGGGGAGTGAGCAGTACTTC. Translating it yields CASRGQGSEQYF.

The chain links TRBV7-6 to TRBJ1-5, with D possibly being TRBD1 (5 bases). The V and J ends lost 1 base and 6 bases respectively, with 10 bases between them. The CDR3 is made up of 14 amino acids. CDR1 is SGHVS, CDR2 FNYEAQ, per germline. The CDR3 protein is CASSLGQGGQPQHF. In nucleotides, the CDR3 is TGTGCCAGCAGCTTAGGGCAGGGTGGTCAGCCCCAGCATTTT.

The chain uses TRBV7-2 and TRBJ2-7, with TRBD2 as a possible D gene (6 bases). In germline, CDR1 is SGHTA, CDR2 FQGNSA. This CDR3 comprises 14 residues. The V gene lost 4 bases and the J gene lost 2 bases, with 12 bases spanning the gap. CDR3 coding DNA: TGTGCCAGCAGCTCCCCCTCGGGGGCCTACGAGCAGTACTTC. Encoded protein: CASSSPSGAYEQYF.

The V gene is TRBV12-3 or TRBV12-4, the J gene TRBJ1-2; D unclear. The CDR3 spans 11 residues. V was cut by 6 bases and J by 4 bases, with 6 bases left in between. The CDR3 reads CASRGFYGYTF. Written as DNA, the CDR3 is TGTGCCAGCAGGGGCTTCTATGGCTACACCTTC.

There are a few counts of this clone. The chain carries TRBV2 and TRBJ1-5; weak D call: TRBD1 (6 bases). Germline CDR1 and CDR2: SNHLY and FYNNEI. V gave up 4 bases and J gave up 3 bases, with 13 bases separating them. The CDR3 runs 15 residues. CDR3 in amino acids: CASSGGASPNQPQHF. CDR3 sequence (DNA): TGTGCCAGCAGTGGGGGGGCGAGCCCCAATCAGCCCCAGCATTTT.

The J gene is TRBJ2-7, the V gene TRBV12-3 or TRBV12-4; possible D gene TRBD2, 6 bases. This CDR3 is built from 13 residues. V lost 6 bases, J lost 1 base, and 10 bases lay in between. The CDR3 nucleotides read TGTGCCAGCAGACCCGGGGGATCCTACGAGCAGTACTTC. Its translation: CASRPGGSYEQYF.

The chain links TRBV15 to TRBJ1-6; 8 bases map to TRBD1. The CDR3 runs to 14 residues. The V gene end was trimmed by 6 bases and the J gene end by 7 bases; junction bases not matched to a gene: 5. Germline CDR1 LNHNV, CDR2 YYDKDF (reference sequence). The CDR3 here is CATSGQGGNSPLHF. CDR3 nucleotides: TGTGCCACCAGTGGACAGGGAGGGAATTCACCCCTCCACTTT.

The chain employs TRBV11-3 and TRBJ2-1, with D maybe TRBD2 (6 bases). Trimming took off 3 bases at V and 6 bases at J, with 6 bases between the two ends. CDR1 SGHNT and CDR2 YENEEA come from the germline V gene. The CDR3 covers 12 residues. CDR3 region: CASSFSGNEQFF. The CDR3 bases are TGTGCCAGCAGCTTTAGCGGCAATGAGCAGTTCTTC.

The J gene is TRBJ2-7, the V gene TRBV3-1 (or the pseudogene TRBV3-2), with D maybe TRBD2 (6 bases). The CDR3 totals 15 residues. Germline-derived CDR1 and CDR2 are LGHDT and YNNKEL (reference sequence). Trimming left V 1 base short and J 2 bases short, with 12 bases between. CDR3 region: CASSQGRREAYEQYF. The CDR3 bases are TGTGCCAGCAGCCAAGGTCGGCGGGAAGCCTACGAGCAGTACTTC.